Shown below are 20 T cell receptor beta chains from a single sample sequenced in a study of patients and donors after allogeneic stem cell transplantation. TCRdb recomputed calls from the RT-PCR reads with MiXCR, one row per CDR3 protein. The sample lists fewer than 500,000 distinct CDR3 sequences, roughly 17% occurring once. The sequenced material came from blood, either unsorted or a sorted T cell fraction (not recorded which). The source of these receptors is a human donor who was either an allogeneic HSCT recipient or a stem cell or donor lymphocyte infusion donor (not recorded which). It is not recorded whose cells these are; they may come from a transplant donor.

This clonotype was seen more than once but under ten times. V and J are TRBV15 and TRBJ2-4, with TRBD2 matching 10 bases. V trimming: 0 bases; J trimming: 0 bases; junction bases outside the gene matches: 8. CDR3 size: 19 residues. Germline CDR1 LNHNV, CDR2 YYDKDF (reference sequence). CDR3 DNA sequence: TGTGCCACCAGCAGAGATAACGCTAGCGGGGGTCTAGCCAAAAACATTCAGTACTTC. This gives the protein CATSRDNASGGLAKNIQYF.

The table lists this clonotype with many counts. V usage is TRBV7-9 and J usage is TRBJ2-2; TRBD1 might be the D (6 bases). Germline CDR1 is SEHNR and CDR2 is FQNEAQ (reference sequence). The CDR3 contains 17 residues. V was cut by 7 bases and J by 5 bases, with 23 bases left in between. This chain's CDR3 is CASTLRQVGRVTGELFF. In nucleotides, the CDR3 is TGTGCCAGCACCCTACGACAGGTTGGAAGAGTAACCGGGGAGCTGTTTTTT.

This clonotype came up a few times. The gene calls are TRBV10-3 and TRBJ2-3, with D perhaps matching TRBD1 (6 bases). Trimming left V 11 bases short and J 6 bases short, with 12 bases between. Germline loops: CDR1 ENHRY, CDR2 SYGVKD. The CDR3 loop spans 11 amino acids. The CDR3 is CAAQGGDTQYF. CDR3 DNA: TGTGCCGCACAGGGTGGGGATACGCAGTATTTT.

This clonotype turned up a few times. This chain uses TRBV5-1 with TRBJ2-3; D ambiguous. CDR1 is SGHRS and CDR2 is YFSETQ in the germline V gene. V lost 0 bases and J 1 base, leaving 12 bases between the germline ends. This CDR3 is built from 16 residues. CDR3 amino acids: CASSLEVGGGTDTQYF. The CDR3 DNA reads TGCGCCAGCAGCTTGGAGGTGGGCGGTGGCACAGATACGCAGTATTTT.

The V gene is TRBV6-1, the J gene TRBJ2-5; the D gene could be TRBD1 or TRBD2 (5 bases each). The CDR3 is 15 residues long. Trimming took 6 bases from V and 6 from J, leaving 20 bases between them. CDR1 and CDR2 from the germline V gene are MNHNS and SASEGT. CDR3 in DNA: TGTGCCAGCAGAGATGGAGATGGGGGAGAGAAGACCCAGTACTTC. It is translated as CASRDGDGGEKTQYF.

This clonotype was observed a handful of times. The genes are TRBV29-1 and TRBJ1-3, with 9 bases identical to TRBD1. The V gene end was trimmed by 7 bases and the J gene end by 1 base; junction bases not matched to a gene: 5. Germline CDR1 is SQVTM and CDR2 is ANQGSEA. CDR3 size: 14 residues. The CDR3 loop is CSGRGQGSGNTIYF. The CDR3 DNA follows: TGCAGCGGGCGGGGACAGGGATCTGGAAACACCATATATTTT.

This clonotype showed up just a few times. CDR3 residues: CASSKVQGGNEQFF. The DNA for the CDR3 is TGTGCCAGCAGTAAAGTTCAGGGGGGCAATGAGCAGTTCTTC. V and J are TRBV28 and TRBJ2-1; D is perhaps TRBD1 (7 bases). Between the trimmed V and J ends, which lost 5 bases and 6 bases, there was a span of 14 bases. This CDR3 is 14 amino acids long. Per germline, CDR1 MDHEN and CDR2 SYDVKM.

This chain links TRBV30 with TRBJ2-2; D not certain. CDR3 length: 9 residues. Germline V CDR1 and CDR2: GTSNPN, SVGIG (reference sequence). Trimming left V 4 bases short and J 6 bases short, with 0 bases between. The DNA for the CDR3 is TGTGCCTGGACCGGGGAGCTGTTTTTT. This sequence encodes CAWTGELFF.

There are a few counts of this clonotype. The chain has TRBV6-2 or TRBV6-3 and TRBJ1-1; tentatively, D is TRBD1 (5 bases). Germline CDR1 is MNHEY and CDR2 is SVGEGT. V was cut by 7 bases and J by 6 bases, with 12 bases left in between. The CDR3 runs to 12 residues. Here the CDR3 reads CASTPSGPEAFF. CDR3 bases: TGTGCCAGCACCCCGTCGGGGCCTGAAGCTTTCTTT.

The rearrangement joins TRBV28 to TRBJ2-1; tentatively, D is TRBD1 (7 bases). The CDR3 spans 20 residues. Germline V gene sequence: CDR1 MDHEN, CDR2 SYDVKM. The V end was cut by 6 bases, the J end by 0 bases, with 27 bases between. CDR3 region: CASRDPGGGHRANSYNEQFF. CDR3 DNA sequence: TGTGCCAGCAGGGACCCCGGAGGGGGCCACCGGGCCAACTCCTACAATGAGCAGTTCTTC.

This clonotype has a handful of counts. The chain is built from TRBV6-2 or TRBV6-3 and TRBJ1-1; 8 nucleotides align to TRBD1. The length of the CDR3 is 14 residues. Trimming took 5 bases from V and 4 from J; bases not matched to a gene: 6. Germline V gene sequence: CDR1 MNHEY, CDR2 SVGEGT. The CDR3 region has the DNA TGTGCCAGCAGTACTTACAGGGGGGGCACTGAAGCTTTCTTT. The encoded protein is CASSTYRGGTEAFF.

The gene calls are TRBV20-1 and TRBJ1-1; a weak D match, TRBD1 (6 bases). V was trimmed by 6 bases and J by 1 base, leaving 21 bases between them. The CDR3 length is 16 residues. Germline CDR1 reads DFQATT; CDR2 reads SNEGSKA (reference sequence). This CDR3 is CSARATGAISNTEAFF. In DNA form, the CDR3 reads TGCAGTGCCCGGGCGACGGGGGCGATTTCGAACACTGAAGCTTTCTTT.

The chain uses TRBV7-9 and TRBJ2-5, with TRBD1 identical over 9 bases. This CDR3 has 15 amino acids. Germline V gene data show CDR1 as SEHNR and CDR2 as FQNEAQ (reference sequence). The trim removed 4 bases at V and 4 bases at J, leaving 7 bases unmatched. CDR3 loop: CASSYSQGAGETQYF. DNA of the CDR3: TGTGCCAGCAGCTACTCACAGGGGGCGGGAGAGACCCAGTACTTC.

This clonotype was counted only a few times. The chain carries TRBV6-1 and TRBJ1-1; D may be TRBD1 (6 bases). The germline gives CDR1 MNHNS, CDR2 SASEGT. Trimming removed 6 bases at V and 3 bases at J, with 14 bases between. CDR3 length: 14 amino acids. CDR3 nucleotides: TGTGCCAGCAGCCGTACCAGGGGCGACACTGAAGCTTTCTTT. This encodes CASSRTRGDTEAFF.

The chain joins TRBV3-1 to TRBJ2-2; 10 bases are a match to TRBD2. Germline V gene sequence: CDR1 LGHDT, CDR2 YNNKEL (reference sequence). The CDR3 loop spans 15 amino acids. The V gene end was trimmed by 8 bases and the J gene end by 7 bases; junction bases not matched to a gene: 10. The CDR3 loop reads CASRYGTSVNGELFF. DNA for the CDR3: TGTGCCAGCCGCTATGGGACTAGCGTTAACGGGGAGCTGTTTTTT.

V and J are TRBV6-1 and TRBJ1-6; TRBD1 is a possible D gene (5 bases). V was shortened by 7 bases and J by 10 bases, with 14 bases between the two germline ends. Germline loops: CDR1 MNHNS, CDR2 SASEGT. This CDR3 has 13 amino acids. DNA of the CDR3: TGTGCCAGCAATAGGGGAAAAAGCTCACCCCTCCACTTT. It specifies CASNRGKSSPLHF.

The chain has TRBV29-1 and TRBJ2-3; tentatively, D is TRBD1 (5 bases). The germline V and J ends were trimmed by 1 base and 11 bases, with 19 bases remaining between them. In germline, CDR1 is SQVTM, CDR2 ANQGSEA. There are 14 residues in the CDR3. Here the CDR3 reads CSVEGDSLSRRQYF. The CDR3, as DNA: TGCAGCGTTGAAGGAGACAGTCTTTCTAGGAGGCAGTATTTT.

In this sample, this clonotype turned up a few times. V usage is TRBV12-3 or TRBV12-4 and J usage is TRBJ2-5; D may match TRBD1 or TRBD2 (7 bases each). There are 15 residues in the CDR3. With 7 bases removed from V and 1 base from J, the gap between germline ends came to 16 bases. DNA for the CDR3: TGTGCCAGCAACCTGACAGGGACTATCCAAGAGACCCAGTACTTC. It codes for CASNLTGTIQETQYF.

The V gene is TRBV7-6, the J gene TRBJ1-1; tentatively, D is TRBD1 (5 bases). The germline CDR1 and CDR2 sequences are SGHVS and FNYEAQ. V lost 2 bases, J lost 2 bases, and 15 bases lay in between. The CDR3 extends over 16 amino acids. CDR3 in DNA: TGTGCCAGCAGCTTAAACCGGGACCGTCTTAACACTGAAGCTTTCTTT. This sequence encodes CASSLNRDRLNTEAFF.

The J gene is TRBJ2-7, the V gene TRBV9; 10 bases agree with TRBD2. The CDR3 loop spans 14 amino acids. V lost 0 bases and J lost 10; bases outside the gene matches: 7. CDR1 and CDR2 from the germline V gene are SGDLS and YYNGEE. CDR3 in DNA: TGTGCCAGCAGCGTAGGGTCGCTAGCGGGAGAACAGTACTTC. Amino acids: CASSVGSLAGEQYF.